This T cell receptor (beta chain) was captured in a study of persistence of HIV-infected CD4 T cells. Study details: Two participants gave one leukapheresis sample; others gave up to roughly 180 mL blood repeatedly.

This was the immunoSEQ version 4 assay in survey mode. Template was genomic DNA at 10 ng/uL, with up to roughly 1 ug used per sample. TCRdb keeps only in-frame clones here, not all; method: immunoSEQ multiplex PCR. The sample contains around 39,000 clones, roughly 90% of which appear only once. V shed 4 bases and J shed 8 bases, with 14 bases lying between them. CDR1 and CDR2 (germline): SGHVS, FNYEAQ. This CDR3 region has 14 residues. This nonspecific control used anti-CD3/anti-CD28 bead stimulation of CD4+ T cells. Responding CD4+ T cells were sorted by upregulation of both CD40 ligand and CD69. Details on this clone: Antigen specificity is unknown.

Sequenced material: CD4+ T cells sorted from PBMCs after approximately 19-hour stimulation, taken from a patient who received antiretroviral therapy. The sequence was obtained from an adult man with HIV who was CMV-seropositive. The chain joins TRBV7-6 to TRBJ1-4; D is unclear. Here the CDR3 DNA reads TGTGCCAGCAGCTCAGGAGCAAGAGGAGAAAAACTGTTTTTT. It codes for CASSSGARGEKLFF.